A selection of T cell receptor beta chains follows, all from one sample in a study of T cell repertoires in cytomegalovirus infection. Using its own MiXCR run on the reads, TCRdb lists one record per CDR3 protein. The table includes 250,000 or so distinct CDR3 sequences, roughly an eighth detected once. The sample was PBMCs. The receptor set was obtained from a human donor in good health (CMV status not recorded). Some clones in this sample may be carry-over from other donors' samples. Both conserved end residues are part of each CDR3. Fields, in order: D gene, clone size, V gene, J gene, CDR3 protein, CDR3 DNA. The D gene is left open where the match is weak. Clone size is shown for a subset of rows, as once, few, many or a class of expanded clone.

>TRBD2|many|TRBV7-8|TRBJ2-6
CASSPRPGLAVISGANVLTF
TGTGCCAGCAGCCCCCGCCCGGGACTAGCGGTGATCTCTGGGGCCAACGTCCTGACTTTC
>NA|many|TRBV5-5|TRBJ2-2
CASSLGDNTGELFF
TGTGCCAGCAGCTTAGGGGATAATACCGGGGAGCTGTTTTTT
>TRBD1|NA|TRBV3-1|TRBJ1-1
CASSGGQWNTEAFF
TGTGCCAGCAGCGGGGGACAGTGGAACACTGAAGCTTTCTTT
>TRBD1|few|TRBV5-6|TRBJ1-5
CASSLGAGTANQPQHF
TGTGCCAGCAGCTTGGGCGCCGGGACAGCCAATCAGCCCCAGCATTTT
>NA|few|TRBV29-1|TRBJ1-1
CSVDWVGGMNTEAFF
TGCAGCGTTGACTGGGTGGGTGGCATGAACACTGAAGCTTTCTTT
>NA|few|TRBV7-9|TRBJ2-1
CASSLRPTEGKFF
TGTGCCAGCAGCTTACGACCCACAGAAGGGAAGTTCTTC
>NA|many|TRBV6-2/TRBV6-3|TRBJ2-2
CASSYQAANTGELFF
TGTGCCAGCAGTTACCAGGCTGCGAACACCGGGGAGCTGTTTTTT
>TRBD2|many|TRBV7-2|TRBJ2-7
CASSLQRGTYEQYF
TGTGCCAGCAGCTTACAGCGGGGTACCTACGAGCAGTACTTC
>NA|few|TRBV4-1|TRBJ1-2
CASSQETAYGYTF
TGCGCCAGCAGCCAAGAGACAGCCTATGGCTACACCTTC
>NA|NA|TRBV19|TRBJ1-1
CASSYIQWNSQAFF
TGTGCCAGTAGTTACATCCAATGGAACAGTCAAGCTTTCTTT
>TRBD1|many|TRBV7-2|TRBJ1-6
CASSSLRTGGSPLHF
TGTGCCAGCAGCTCACTTAGGACAGGTGGTTCACCCCTCCACTTT
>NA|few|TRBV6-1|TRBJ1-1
CASSKGRTANTEAFF
TGTGCCAGCAGTAAGGGAAGGACAGCGAACACTGAAGCTTTCTTT
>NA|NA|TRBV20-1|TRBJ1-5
CSAKGAFNFNQPQHF
TGCAGTGCTAAGGGAGCGTTTAATTTCAACCAGCCCCAGCATTTT
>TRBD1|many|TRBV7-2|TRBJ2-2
CASSSTGGHTGELFF
TGTGCCAGCAGCTCGACAGGGGGACACACCGGGGAGCTGTTTTTT
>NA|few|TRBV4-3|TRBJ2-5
CASSQVAGVFETQYF
TGCGCCAGCAGCCAAGTCGCAGGGGTGTTCGAGACCCAGTACTTC
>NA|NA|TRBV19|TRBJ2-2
CASRTGAGTGELFF
TGTGCCAGCCGCACCGGGGCCGGCACCGGGGAGCTGTTTTTT
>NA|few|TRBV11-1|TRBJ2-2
CASIPRARGYTGELFF
TGTGCCAGCATCCCCCGAGCCAGGGGATACACCGGGGAGCTGTTTTTT
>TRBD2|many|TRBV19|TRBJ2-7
CASRGSGNRYEQYF
TGTGCCAGTAGGGGTAGCGGGAACCGCTACGAGCAGTACTTC
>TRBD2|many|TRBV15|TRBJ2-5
CATSSELAGLQETQYF
TGTGCCACCAGCAGCGAACTAGCGGGGCTCCAAGAGACCCAGTACTTC
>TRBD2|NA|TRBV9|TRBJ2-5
CASSVTSGELGETQYF
TGTGCCAGCAGCGTAACAAGCGGGGAGCTGGGAGAGACCCAGTACTTC
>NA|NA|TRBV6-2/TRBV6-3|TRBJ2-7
CASSNGLSSYEQYF
TGTGCCAGCAGTAATGGGCTGAGCTCCTACGAGCAGTACTTC
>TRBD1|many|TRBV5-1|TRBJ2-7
CASSLDLGQGAEQYF
TGCGCCAGCAGCTTGGATCTAGGACAGGGGGCCGAGCAGTACTTC
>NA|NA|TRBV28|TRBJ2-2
CASSWGGADTGELFF
TGTGCCAGCAGCTGGGGGGGGGCGGACACCGGGGAGCTGTTTTTT
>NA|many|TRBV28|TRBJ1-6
CASSLGASYSPLHF
TGTGCCAGCAGTTTAGGGGCATCCTATTCACCCCTCCACTTT
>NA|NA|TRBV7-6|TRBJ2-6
CASSLGAVGANVLTF
TGTGCCAGCAGCTTAGGGGCGGTTGGGGCCAACGTCCTGACTTTC
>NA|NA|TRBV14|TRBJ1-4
CASSQLPDNEKLFF
TGTGCCAGCAGCCAGCTGCCAGACAATGAAAAACTGTTTTTT
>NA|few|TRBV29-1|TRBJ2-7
CSVDPRESPGNKCHEQYF
TGCAGCGTTGACCCCAGGGAATCCCCCGGGAACAAATGCCACGAGCAGTACTTC
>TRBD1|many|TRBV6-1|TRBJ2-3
CASSEPGRGRWDTQYF
TGTGCCAGCAGTGAACCAGGCAGGGGGCGCTGGGATACGCAGTATTTT
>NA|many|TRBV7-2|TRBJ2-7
CASSFGGGGSSYEQYF
TGTGCCAGCAGCTTCGGAGGCGGGGGCAGCTCCTACGAGCAGTACTTC
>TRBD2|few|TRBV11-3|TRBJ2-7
CASSTSGSNGQYF
TGTGCCAGCAGCACTAGCGGGAGTAATGGGCAGTACTTC
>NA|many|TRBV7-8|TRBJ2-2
CASSAFGGYTGELFF
TGTGCCAGCAGCGCTTTTGGGGGGTACACCGGGGAGCTGTTTTTT
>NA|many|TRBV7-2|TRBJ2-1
CASTPNGVTYNEQFF
TGTGCCAGCACGCCTAATGGGGTTACCTACAATGAGCAGTTCTTC
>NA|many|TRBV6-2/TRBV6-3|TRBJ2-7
CASSPGIAYEQYF
TGTGCCAGCAGTCCAGGGATAGCCTACGAGCAGTACTTC
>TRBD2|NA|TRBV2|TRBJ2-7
CASSLLPGLAYEQYF
TGTGCCAGCAGTTTACTACCGGGACTAGCTTACGAGCAGTACTTC
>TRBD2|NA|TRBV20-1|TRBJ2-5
CSAPPGLRETQYF
TGCAGTGCTCCTCCGGGACTACGAGAGACCCAGTACTTC
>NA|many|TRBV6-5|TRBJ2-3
CASSSPTRRGTDTQYF
TGTGCCAGCAGTTCTCCGACTAGGAGGGGCACAGATACGCAGTATTTT
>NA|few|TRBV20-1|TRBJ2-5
CSAEPPTAQETQYF
TGCAGTGCGGAACCTCCGACAGCCCAAGAGACCCAGTACTTC
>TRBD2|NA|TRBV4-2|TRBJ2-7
CASSQTSGAVYEQYF
TGTGCCAGCAGCCAAACTAGCGGGGCTGTTTACGAGCAGTACTTC
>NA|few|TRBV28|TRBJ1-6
CASSFSANYNSPLHF
TGTGCCAGCAGTTTTTCCGCTAACTATAATTCACCCCTCCACTTT
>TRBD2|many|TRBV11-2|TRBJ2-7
CASSRGASGFSYEQYF
TGTGCCAGCAGCCGAGGGGCTAGCGGGTTCTCCTACGAGCAGTACTTC
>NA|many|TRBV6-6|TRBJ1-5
CASIAAGLYGNQPQHF
TGTGCCAGCATCGCGGCCGGCCTCTACGGCAATCAGCCCCAGCATTTT
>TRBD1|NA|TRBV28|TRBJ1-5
CASRGTGTYSNQPQHF
TGTGCCAGCAGAGGGACAGGGACCTATAGCAATCAGCCCCAGCATTTT
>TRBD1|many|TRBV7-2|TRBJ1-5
CASSSGQGAWSNQPQHF
TGTGCCAGCAGCTCCGGACAGGGGGCGTGGAGCAATCAGCCCCAGCATTTT
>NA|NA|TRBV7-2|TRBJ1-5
CASRLGGAGNQPQHF
TGTGCCAGCAGACTGGGGGGGGCGGGCAATCAGCCCCAGCATTTT
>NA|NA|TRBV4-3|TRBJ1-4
CASSQEYWEKLFF
TGCGCCAGCAGCCAAGAATACTGGGAAAAACTGTTTTTT
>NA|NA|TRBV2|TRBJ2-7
CAGEGGMSGEQYF
TGTGCCGGCGAAGGAGGGATGTCGGGAGAGCAGTACTTC
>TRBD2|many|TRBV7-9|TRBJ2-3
CASSLSAGGRSTDTQYF
TGTGCCAGCAGCTTATCAGCGGGAGGGCGGAGCACAGATACGCAGTATTTT
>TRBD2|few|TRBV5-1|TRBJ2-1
CASSPRLAGEYEQFF
TGCGCCAGCAGCCCACGACTAGCGGGAGAGTATGAGCAGTTCTTC
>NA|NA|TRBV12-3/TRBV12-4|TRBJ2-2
CASSSRDALNTGELFF
TGTGCCAGCAGTTCCCGGGACGCCTTGAACACCGGGGAGCTGTTTTTT
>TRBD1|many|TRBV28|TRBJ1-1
CASSDQGASAFF
TGTGCCAGCAGTGATCAGGGGGCTAGCGCTTTCTTT
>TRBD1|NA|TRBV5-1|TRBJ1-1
CASSGGQKNTEAFF
TGCGCCAGCAGCGGGGGACAGAAGAACACTGAAGCTTTCTTT
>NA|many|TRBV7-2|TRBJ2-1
CASSWDGESEQFF
TGTGCCAGCAGCTGGGACGGTGAAAGTGAGCAGTTCTTC
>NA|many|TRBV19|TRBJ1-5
CASSFFGQPNQPQHF
TGTGCCAGTAGTTTCTTCGGACAGCCCAATCAGCCCCAGCATTTT
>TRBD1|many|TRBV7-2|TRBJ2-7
CASSVRDRGIRSYEQYF
TGTGCCAGCAGCGTCCGGGACAGGGGGATAAGGTCCTACGAGCAGTACTTC
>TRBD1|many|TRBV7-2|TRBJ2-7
CASRFTGGDEQYF
TGTGCCAGCAGGTTCACAGGGGGCGACGAGCAGTACTTC
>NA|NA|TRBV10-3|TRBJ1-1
CAISEGGALGTEAFF
TGTGCCATCAGTGAGGGGGGGGCATTGGGGACTGAAGCTTTCTTT